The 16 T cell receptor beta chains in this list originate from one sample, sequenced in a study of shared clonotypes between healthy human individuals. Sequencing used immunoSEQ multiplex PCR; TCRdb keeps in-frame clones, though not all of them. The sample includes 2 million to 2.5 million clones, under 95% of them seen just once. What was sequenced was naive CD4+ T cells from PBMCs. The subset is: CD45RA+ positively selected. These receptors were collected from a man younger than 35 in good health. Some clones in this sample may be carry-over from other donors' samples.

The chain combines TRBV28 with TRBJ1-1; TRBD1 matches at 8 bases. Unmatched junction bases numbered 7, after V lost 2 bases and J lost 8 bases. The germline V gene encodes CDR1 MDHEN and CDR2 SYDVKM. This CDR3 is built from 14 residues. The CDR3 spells CASSLTPRQGEAFF. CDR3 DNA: TGTGCCAGCAGTTTAACCCCTCGACAGGGGGAAGCTTTCTTT.

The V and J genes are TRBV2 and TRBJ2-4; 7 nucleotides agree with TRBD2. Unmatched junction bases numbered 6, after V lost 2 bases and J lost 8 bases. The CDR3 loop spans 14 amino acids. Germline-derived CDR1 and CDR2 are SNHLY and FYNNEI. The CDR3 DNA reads TGTGCCAGCAGTGAAAATCCCCGGGGGGACATTCAGTACTTC. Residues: CASSENPRGDIQYF.

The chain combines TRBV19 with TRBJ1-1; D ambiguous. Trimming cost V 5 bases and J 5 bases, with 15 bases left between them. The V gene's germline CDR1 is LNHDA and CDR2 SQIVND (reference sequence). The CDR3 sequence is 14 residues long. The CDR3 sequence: CASSPQIGLTEAFF. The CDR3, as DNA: TGTGCCAGTAGTCCTCAAATAGGTCTGACTGAAGCTTTCTTT.

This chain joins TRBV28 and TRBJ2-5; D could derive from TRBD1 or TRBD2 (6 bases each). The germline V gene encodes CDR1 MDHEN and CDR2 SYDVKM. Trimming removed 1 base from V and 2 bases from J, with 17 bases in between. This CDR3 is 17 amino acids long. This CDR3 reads CASSLSDIWGAQETQYF. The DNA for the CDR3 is TGTGCCAGCAGTTTATCGGATATTTGGGGGGCTCAAGAGACCCAGTACTTC.

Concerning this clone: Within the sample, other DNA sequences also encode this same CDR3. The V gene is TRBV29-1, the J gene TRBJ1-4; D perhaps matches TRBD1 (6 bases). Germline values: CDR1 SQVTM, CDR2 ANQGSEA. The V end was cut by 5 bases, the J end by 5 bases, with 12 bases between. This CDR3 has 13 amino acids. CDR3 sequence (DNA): TGCAGCGTTTTACGGGGGGCGAATGAAAAACTGTTTTTT. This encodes CSVLRGANEKLFF.

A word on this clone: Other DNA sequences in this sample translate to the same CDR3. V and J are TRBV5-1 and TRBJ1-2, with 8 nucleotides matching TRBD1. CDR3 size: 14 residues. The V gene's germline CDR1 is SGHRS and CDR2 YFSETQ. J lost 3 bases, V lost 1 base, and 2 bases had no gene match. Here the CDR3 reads CASSLQGADYGYTF. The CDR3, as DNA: TGCGCCAGCAGCTTGCAGGGGGCCGACTATGGCTACACCTTC.

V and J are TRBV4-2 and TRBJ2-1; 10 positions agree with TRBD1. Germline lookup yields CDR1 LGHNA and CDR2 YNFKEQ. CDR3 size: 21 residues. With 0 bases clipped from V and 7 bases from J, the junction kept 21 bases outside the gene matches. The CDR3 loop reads CASSQDGQGQGTSRRRNEQFF. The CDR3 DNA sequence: TGTGCCAGCAGCCAAGATGGTCAGGGACAGGGGACCTCTCGAAGACGAAATGAGCAGTTCTTC.

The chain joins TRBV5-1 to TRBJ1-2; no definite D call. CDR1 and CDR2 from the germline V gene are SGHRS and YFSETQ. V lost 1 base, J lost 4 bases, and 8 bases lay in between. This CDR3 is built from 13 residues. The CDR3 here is CASSLYEGYGYTF. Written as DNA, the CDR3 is TGCGCCAGCAGCTTGTACGAGGGCTATGGCTACACCTTC.

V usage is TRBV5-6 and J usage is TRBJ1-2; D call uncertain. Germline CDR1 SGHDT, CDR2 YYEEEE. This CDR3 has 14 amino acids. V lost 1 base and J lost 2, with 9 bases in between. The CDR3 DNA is TGTGCCAGCAGCTTGAAACGGGGAAACTATGGCTACACCTTC. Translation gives CASSLKRGNYGYTF. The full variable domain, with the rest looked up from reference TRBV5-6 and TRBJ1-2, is DAGVTQSPTHLIKTRGQQVTLRCSPKSGHDTVSWYQQALGQGPQFIFQYYEEEERQRGNFPDRFSGHQFPNYSSELNVNALLLGDSALYLCASSLKRGNYGYTFGSGTRLTVV.

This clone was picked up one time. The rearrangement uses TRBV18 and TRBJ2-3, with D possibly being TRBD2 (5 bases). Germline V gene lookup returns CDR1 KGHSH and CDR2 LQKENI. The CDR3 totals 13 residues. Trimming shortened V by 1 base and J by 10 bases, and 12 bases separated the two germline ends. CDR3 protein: CASSPRGTDSQYF. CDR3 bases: TGTGCCAGCTCACCACGGGGAACGGACTCGCAGTATTTT.

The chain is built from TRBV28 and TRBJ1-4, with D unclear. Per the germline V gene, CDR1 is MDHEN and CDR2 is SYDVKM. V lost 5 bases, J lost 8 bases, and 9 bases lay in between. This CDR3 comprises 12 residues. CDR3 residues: CASSVRAEKLFF. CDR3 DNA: TGTGCCAGCAGTGTGCGAGCAGAAAAACTGTTTTTT.

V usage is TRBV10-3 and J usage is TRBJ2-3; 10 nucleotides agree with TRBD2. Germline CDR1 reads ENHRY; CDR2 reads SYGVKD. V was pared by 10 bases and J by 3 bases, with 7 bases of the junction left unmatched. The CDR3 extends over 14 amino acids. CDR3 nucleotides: TGTGCCAACAGGGCTAGCGGGAGAACAGATACGCAGTATTTT. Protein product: CANRASGRTDTQYF.

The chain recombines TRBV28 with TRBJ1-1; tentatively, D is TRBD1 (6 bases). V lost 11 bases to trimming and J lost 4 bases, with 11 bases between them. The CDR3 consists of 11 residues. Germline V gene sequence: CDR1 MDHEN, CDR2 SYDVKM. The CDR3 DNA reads TGTGCCGCGACAGGCGGCACTGAAGCTTTCTTT. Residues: CAATGGTEAFF.

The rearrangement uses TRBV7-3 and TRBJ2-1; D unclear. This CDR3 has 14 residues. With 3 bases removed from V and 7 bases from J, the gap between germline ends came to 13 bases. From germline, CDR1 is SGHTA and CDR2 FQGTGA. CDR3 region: CASSFGGRLNEQFF. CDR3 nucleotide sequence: TGTGCCAGCAGCTTTGGCGGTAGGTTGAATGAGCAGTTCTTC.

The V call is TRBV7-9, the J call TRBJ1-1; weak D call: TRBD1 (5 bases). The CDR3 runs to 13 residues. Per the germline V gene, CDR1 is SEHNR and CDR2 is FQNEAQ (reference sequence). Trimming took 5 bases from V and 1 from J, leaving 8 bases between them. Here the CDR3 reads CASSGQGNTEAFF. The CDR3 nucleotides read TGTGCCAGCAGCGGGCAGGGGAACACTGAAGCTTTCTTT.

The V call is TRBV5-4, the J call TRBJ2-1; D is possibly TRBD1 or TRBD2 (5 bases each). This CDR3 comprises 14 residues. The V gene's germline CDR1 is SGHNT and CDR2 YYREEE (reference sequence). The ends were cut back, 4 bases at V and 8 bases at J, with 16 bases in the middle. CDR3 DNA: TGTGCCAGCAGCCCCTCTCTGGGGGACCATGAGCAGTTCTTC. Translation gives CASSPSLGDHEQFF. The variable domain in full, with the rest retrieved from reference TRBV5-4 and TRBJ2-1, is ETGVTQSPTHLIKTRGQQVTLRCSSQSGHNTVSWYQQALGQGPQFIFQYYREEENGRGNFPPRFSGLQFPNYSSELNVNALELDDSALYLCASSPSLGDHEQFFGPGTRLTVL.